This TCR beta chain was sequenced in a study of cytomegalovirus exposure and HLA in healthy donors. On this clone itself: The antigen remains undetermined.

Amplification used 60 Vbeta primers and 13 Jbeta primers. Produced via immunoSEQ multiplex PCR; TCRdb's table is partial and in-frame only. The sample records some 150,000 clones, about 79% being singletons. CDR3 length: 16 amino acids. Trimming removed 3 bases from V and 5 bases from J; junction bases left unmatched: 9. Germline-derived CDR1 and CDR2 are SEHNR and FQNEAQ (reference sequence). Study-level results: In a later analysis, TCR association rates varied by HLA locus: DRB1 most, HLA-C fewest. There were some V segments, including TRBV6-2 and TRBV6-3, excluded as indistinguishable. Most observed TCR sequences were rare, whereas some public TCRs were detected in many donors. In a later analysis, at a false discovery rate of 0.05, 16,951 TCR beta sequences were associated with HLA alleles.

J is TRBJ1-1 and V is TRBV7-9, with 10 bases fitting TRBD1. Sequencing was carried out using PBMCs. The TCR sequence derives from a male donor in good health and CMV-seronegative. CDR3 bases: TGTGCCAGCAGCTTGGGCGCCGGGACAGGGGAGACTGAAGCTTTCTTT. It is translated as CASSLGAGTGETEAFF.